This is a list of T cell receptor beta chains from one sample in a study of response to subunit inactivated influenza vaccine. TCRdb passed the RT-PCR reads through MiXCR, listing each CDR3 protein once. The sample includes roughly 780,000 distinct CDR3 sequences, less than 20% of them seen just once. Sequences were derived from PBMCs from blood, sampled roughly 5 days after vaccination. All receptors come from a man aged 45-60 years who received an inactivated influenza vaccine. Both conserved end residues are part of each CDR3. D genes are given only for firm matches. Clone size is shown for a subset of rows, as once, few, many or a class of expanded clone.

>TRBV6-1|.|TRBJ2-7|.
CASSPYVGSYEQYF
TGTGCCAGCAGTCCATACGTGGGCAGCTACGAGCAGTACTTC
>TRBV5-3|TRBD2|TRBJ2-2|.
CARSLAGDPTGELFF
TGTGCCAGAAGCCTAGCGGGGGACCCCACCGGGGAGCTGTTTTTT
>TRBV20-1|TRBD2|TRBJ2-1|few
CSATLLAGGYNEQFF
TGCAGTGCTACCTTGCTAGCGGGAGGGTACAATGAGCAGTTCTTC
>TRBV11-2|TRBD1|TRBJ1-1|.
CASSLPRDRANTEAFF
TGTGCCAGCAGCTTACCCCGGGACAGGGCGAACACTGAAGCTTTCTTT
>TRBV12-3/TRBV12-4|TRBD2|TRBJ2-2|many
CASRRVAGGYGELFF
TGTGCCAGCAGAAGAGTAGCGGGCGGGTACGGGGAGCTGTTTTTT
>TRBV5-1|.|TRBJ2-1|many
CASSLAGTLTYNEQFF
TGCGCCAGCAGCCTCGCCGGGACACTGACCTACAATGAGCAGTTCTTC
>TRBV19|.|TRBJ1-2|few
CASSTNGENYGYTF
TGTGCCAGTAGTACGAACGGGGAGAACTATGGCTACACCTTC
>TRBV20-1|.|TRBJ1-1|few
CSASEGNAEAFF
TGCAGTGCTAGTGAGGGTAACGCTGAAGCTTTCTTT
>TRBV20-1|.|TRBJ2-7|.
CSALGRYEQYF
TGCAGTGCTCTGGGGCGCTACGAGCAGTACTTC
>TRBV29-1|.|TRBJ2-1|.
CSVDNVRDRANEQFF
TGCAGCGTTGATAATGTAAGAGACCGGGCCAATGAGCAGTTCTTC
>TRBV10-3|TRBD2|TRBJ2-1|many
CAISAQVLAGGPEQFF
TGTGCCATCAGTGCCCAGGTACTAGCGGGAGGGCCTGAGCAGTTCTTC
>TRBV6-1|TRBD1|TRBJ2-7|many
CASSRTGSRSYEQYF
TGTGCCAGCAGTAGGACAGGGTCCCGCTCCTACGAGCAGTACTTC
>TRBV7-1|TRBD2|TRBJ2-1|.
CACGTSGRLFWDNEQFF
TGTGCCTGCGGCACTAGCGGGAGGCTTTTCTGGGACAATGAGCAGTTCTTC
>TRBV7-6|.|TRBJ1-6|.
CASSLERWGSYNSPLHF
TGTGCCAGCAGCTTAGAGCGTTGGGGCAGCTATAATTCACCCCTCCACTTT
>TRBV30|.|TRBJ2-3|.
CAWSAGGGTDTQYF
TGTGCCTGGAGTGCCGGGGGTGGAACAGATACGCAGTATTTT
>TRBV6-5|TRBD2|TRBJ2-5|.
CASSYVGTSVETQYF
TGTGCCAGCAGTTACGTCGGGACTAGCGTGGAGACCCAGTACTTC
>TRBV20-1|.|TRBJ1-1|many
CSARVNFRGRRNTEAFF
TGCAGTGCTAGAGTAAATTTCCGTGGCCGGAGGAACACTGAAGCTTTCTTT
>TRBV4-3|TRBD2|TRBJ2-1|.
CASSQGATSGGAGEQFF
TGCGCCAGCAGCCAAGGAGCTACTAGCGGGGGGGCAGGGGAGCAGTTCTTC
>TRBV6-5|.|TRBJ2-5|few
CASSYFGGEETQYF
TGTGCCAGCAGTTATTTCGGGGGTGAAGAGACCCAGTACTTC
>TRBV6-1|TRBD1|TRBJ2-1|few
CASRGSGTGYNEQFF
TGTGCCAGCCGCGGCTCCGGGACAGGGTACAATGAGCAGTTCTTC
>TRBV6-5|.|TRBJ2-1|few
CASSYSEGEKTTTGNEQFF
TGTGCCAGCAGTTACTCGGAAGGGGAAAAAACTACTACGGGCAATGAGCAGTTCTTC
>TRBV20-1|.|TRBJ2-4|.
CSARGTIGPRLAKNIQYF
TGCAGTGCTAGAGGGACAATCGGACCTAGACTAGCCAAAAACATTCAGTACTTC
>TRBV7-2|TRBD1|TRBJ1-5|many
CASSVGTGGYQPQHF
TGTGCCAGCAGCGTAGGGACAGGAGGTTATCAGCCCCAGCATTTT
>TRBV12-3/TRBV12-4|.|TRBJ2-2|.
CASSSSVLTGELFF
TGTGCCAGCAGTTCCAGCGTCCTCACCGGGGAGCTGTTTTTT
>TRBV10-3|.|TRBJ2-7|.
CATSHMDTSYEQYF
TGTGCCACTAGCCATATGGACACAAGCTACGAGCAGTACTTC
>TRBV19|TRBD1|TRBJ2-1|once
CASSRTGTGIGNEQFF
TGTGCCAGTAGTAGGACCGGGACAGGGATAGGCAATGAGCAGTTCTTC
>TRBV27|TRBD2|TRBJ2-1|.
CASSFGTTSYNEQFF
TGTGCCAGCAGTTTCGGGACTACCTCCTACAATGAGCAGTTCTTC
>TRBV5-1|.|TRBJ2-1|few
CASSWDSPYNEQFF
TGCGCCAGCAGCTGGGATTCCCCCTACAATGAGCAGTTCTTC
>TRBV20-1|TRBD1|TRBJ2-7|few
CSAVPRDRESWYSYEQYF
TGCAGTGCTGTCCCCCGGGACAGGGAGAGTTGGTACTCCTACGAGCAGTACTTC
>TRBV5-5|.|TRBJ1-3|few
CASSLVSGSGNTIYF
TGTGCCAGCAGCTTGGTTTCGGGGTCTGGAAACACCATATATTTT
>TRBV7-2|.|TRBJ2-3|many
CASSLVSGPTDTQYF
TGTGCCAGCAGCTTAGTTTCAGGGCCCACAGATACGCAGTATTTT
>TRBV7-2|TRBD1|TRBJ1-1|.
CASSLVDRAEDTEAFF
TGTGCCAGCAGCTTAGTGGACAGGGCCGAAGACACTGAAGCTTTCTTT
>TRBV6-2/TRBV6-3|.|TRBJ2-2|.
CASSYSIAGSYTGELFF
TGTGCCAGCAGTTACTCGATCGCGGGAAGTTACACCGGGGAGCTGTTTTTT
>TRBV10-3|TRBD2|TRBJ2-2|few
CAISVSGIANTGELFF
TGTGCCATCAGTGTTAGCGGGATAGCGAACACCGGGGAGCTGTTTTTT
>TRBV12-3/TRBV12-4|.|TRBJ1-5|.
CASRTGASNQPQHF
TGTGCCAGCAGAACCGGGGCCAGCAATCAGCCCCAGCATTTT
>TRBV20-1|TRBD1|TRBJ1-1|many
CSASRGQHPEAFF
TGCAGTGCTAGTAGGGGACAGCATCCTGAAGCTTTCTTT
>TRBV7-2|TRBD2|TRBJ2-5|.
CASSLAASGGQETQYF
TGTGCCAGCAGCTTAGCGGCTAGCGGGGGCCAAGAGACCCAGTACTTC
>TRBV12-3/TRBV12-4|TRBD1|TRBJ2-1|many
CASSSQGGPSSYNEQFF
TGTGCCAGCAGTTCACAGGGGGGCCCTAGCTCCTACAATGAGCAGTTCTTC
>TRBV15|.|TRBJ2-1|few
CATSRGGRSYNEQFF
TGTGCCACCAGCAGAGGGGGGCGCTCCTACAATGAGCAGTTCTTC
>TRBV4-3|.|TRBJ2-3|few
CASSQGWGSTDTQYF
TGCGCCAGCAGCCAAGGGTGGGGGAGCACAGATACGCAGTATTTT
>TRBV5-1|TRBD2|TRBJ2-3|.
CASNTGGLADTQYF
TGCGCCAGCAATACGGGGGGGCTAGCAGATACGCAGTATTTT
>TRBV6-9|TRBD1|TRBJ2-7|.
CASSYDGQAYEQYF
TGTGCCAGCAGTTATGACGGACAGGCCTACGAGCAGTACTTC
>TRBV29-1|TRBD2|TRBJ2-5|few
CSAAGTSIRETQYF
TGCAGCGCAGCCGGGACTAGCATTCGAGAGACCCAGTACTTC
>TRBV4-3|TRBD2|TRBJ2-3|few
CASSQEISLAGGPITDTQYF
TGCGCCAGCAGCCAAGAGATCAGCCTAGCGGGGGGGCCTATCACAGATACGCAGTATTTT
>TRBV10-2|TRBD2|TRBJ2-2|.
CASYLMGGFSGELFF
TGCGCCAGCTACCTAATGGGAGGGTTCTCCGGGGAGCTGTTTTTT
>TRBV3-1|TRBD2|TRBJ2-7|.
CASSHGAGHEQYF
TGTGCCAGCAGCCACGGAGCGGGACACGAGCAGTACTTC